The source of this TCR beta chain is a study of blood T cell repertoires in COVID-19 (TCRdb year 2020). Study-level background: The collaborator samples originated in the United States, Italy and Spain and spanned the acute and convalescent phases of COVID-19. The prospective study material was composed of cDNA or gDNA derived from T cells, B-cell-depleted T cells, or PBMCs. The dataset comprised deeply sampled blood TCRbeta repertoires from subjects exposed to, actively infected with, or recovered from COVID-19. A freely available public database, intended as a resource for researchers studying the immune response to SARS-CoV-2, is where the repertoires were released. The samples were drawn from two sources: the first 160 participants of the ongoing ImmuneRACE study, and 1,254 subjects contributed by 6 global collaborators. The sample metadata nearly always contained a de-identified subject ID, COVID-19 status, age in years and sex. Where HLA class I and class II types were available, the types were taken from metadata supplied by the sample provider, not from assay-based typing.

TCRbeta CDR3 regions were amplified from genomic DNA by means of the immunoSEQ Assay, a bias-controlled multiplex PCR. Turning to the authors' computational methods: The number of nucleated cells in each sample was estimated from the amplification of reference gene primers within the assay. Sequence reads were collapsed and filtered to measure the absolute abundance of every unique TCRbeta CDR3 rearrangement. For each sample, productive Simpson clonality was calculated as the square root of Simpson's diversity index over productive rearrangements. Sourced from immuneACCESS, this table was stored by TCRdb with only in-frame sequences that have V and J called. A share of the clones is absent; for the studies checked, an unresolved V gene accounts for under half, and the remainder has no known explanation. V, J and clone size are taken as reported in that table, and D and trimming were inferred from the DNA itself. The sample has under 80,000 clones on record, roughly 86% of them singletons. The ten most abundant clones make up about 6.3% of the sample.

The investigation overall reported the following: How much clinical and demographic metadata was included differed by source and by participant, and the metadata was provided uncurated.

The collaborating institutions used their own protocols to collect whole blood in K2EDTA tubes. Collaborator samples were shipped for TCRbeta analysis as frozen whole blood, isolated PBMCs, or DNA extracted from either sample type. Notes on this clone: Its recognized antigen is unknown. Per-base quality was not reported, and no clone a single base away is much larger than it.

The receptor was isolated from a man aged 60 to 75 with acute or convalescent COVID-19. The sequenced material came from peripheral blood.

The CDR3 protein: CASSLFRRVIVNQPQHF. The sequenced DNA is TGTGCCAGCAGCTTATTCAGGAGGGTTATAGTCAATCAGCCCCAGCATTTT. The chain couples TRBV11-3 to TRBJ1-5, with an unclear D gene assignment. Its CDR3 holds 17 amino acids, cysteine through phenylalanine. CDR3 DNA only is kept here, 51 bases in frame from base 1. Relative to germline, V is 2 bases shorter and J is 3 bases shorter, with 17 bases between their ends. For CDR1 and CDR2, the germline V gene lists SGHNT and YENEEA.